A single sample gave rise to the 4 T cell receptor beta chains below, sequenced in a study of neurological immune-mediated disorders (dated by TCRdb to between 2018 and 2021). The library was prepared using 5' RACE. Sequencing used an Illumina HiSeq 2500. The raw public reads went through TCRdb reprocessing: fastp at Q25, MiXCR clone calling, in-frame beta chains kept. Rows are combined by CDR3 protein, so each entry shows the most common genes and DNA. Counted in this sample were around 69,000 distinct CDR3 sequences; 3% to 3.5% of them appeared once. The ten largest clonotypes hold about 4% of the sample. Sample: PBMCs. The receptors come from a man aged 40-55 years with multiple sclerosis.

This clonotype was seen repeatedly, ten times or more. The rearrangement uses TRBV20-1 and TRBJ1-5, with D possibly being TRBD1 (6 bases). Trimming stripped 5 bases from V and 1 base from J, with 15 bases between. Looked up from germline, CDR1 is DFQATT and CDR2 is SNEGSKA (reference sequence). The CDR3 runs 15 residues. CDR3 sequence reads: CSASNREGSNQPQHF. CDR3 sequence (DNA): TGCAGTGCTTCTAACAGGGAAGGGAGCAATCAGCCCCAGCATTTT.

This clonotype has at least ten counts. V is TRBV7-6 and J is TRBJ2-7; TRBD2 agrees at 9 bases. V lost 5 bases and J lost 2; bases outside the gene matches: 4. CDR3 size: 14 residues. Germline V lookup: CDR1 SGHVS, CDR2 FNYEAQ. CDR3 nucleotides: TGTGCCAGCAGCGCGGGGGGGGCCACCTACGAGCAGTACTTC. This gives the protein CASSAGGATYEQYF.

This clonotype was detected ten times or more. The rearrangement links TRBV9 to TRBJ1-2; perhaps TRBD1 as D (5 bases). Germline assignment: CDR1 SGDLS and CDR2 YYNGEE. V lost 0 bases and J lost 4, with 13 bases in between. The CDR3 has 15 residues. The CDR3 loop reads CASSVDTGQSYGYTF. The CDR3 DNA is TGTGCCAGCAGCGTAGACACAGGTCAGAGCTATGGCTACACCTTC.

This clonotype has a count of ten or more. This chain joins TRBV5-1 and TRBJ1-5; TRBD1 is a possible D gene (6 bases). The CDR3 extends over 17 amino acids. The V gene lost 4 bases and the J gene lost 5 bases, with 22 bases spanning the gap. CDR1 and CDR2 (germline): SGHRS, YFSETQ. In nucleotides, the CDR3 is TGCGCCAGCAGCCCTTTACCGCAGGGGAAGCGCGATCAGCCCCAGCATTTT. Residues: CASSPLPQGKRDQPQHF.